This T cell receptor (beta chain) comes out of a study of T cell repertoires in cytomegalovirus infection. Turning to the study itself: Alongside well-studied HLA-B-restricted CMV epitopes, recently identified HLA-C-restricted CMV epitopes were also used. CMV infection and matching HLA type were both indicated by public TCR beta signatures.

The CDR3 spans 13 residues. The germline V gene encodes CDR1 SEHNR and CDR2 FQNEAQ (reference sequence). Via MiXCR, TCRdb re-called the reads, giving one row per CDR3 protein. Of roughly 800,000 distinct CDR3 sequences in the sample, 29% were seen once. Study-wide findings and caveats: HLA-C-restricted CMV-specific TCR beta clonotypes were dominant in the ex vivo response.

Of note for this clonotype: The antigen remains undetermined. A junction end diverges from the germline sequence, so it may reflect a read error.

The chain is built from TRBV7-9 and TRBJ1-2; D perhaps matches TRBD1 (5 bases). Source: cultured CD8+ T cells from PBMCs, taken from culture after CMV antigen stimulation. The TCR comes from a human donor in good health (CMV status not recorded). Some clones in this sample may be carry-over from other donors' samples. CDR3 amino acids: CTSSLDSNPRYTF. The CDR3 nucleotides are TGTACCAGCAGCTTAGACAGTAATCCGCGCTACACCTTC.